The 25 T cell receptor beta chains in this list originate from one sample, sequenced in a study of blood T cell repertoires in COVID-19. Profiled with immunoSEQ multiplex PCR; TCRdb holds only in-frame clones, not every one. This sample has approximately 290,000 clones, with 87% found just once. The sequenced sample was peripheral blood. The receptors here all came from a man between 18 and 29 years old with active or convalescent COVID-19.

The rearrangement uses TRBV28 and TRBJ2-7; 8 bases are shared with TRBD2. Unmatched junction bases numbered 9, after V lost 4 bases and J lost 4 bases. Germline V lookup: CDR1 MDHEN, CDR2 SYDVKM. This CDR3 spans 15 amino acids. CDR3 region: CASSWLYGRAYEQYF. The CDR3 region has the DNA TGTGCCAGCAGTTGGTTATACGGGAGGGCTTACGAGCAGTACTTC. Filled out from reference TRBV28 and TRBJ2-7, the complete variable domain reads DVKVTQSSRYLVKRTGEKVFLECVQDMDHENMFWYRQDPGLGLRLIYFSYDVKMKEKGDIPEGYSVSREKKERFSLILESASTNQTSMYLCASSWLYGRAYEQYFGPGTRLTVT.

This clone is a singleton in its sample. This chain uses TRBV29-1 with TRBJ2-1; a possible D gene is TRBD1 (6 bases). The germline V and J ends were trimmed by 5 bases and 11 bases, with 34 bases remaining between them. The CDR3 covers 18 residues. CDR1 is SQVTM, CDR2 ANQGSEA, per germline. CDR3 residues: CSVYGAGVEGEPWFKQFF. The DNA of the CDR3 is TGCAGCGTTTACGGCGCGGGTGTTGAGGGGGAACCTTGGTTTAAGCAGTTCTTC.

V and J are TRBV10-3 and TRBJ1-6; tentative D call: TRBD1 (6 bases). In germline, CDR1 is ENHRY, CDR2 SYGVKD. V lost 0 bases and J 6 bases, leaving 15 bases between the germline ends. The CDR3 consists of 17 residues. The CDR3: CAISESGQGLFNSPLHF. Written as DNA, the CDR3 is TGTGCCATCAGTGAGTCTGGTCAGGGGCTATTTAATTCACCCCTCCACTTT.

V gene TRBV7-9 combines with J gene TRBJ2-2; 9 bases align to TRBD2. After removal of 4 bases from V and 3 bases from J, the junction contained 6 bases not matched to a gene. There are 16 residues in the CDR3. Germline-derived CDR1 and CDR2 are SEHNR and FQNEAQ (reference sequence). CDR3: CASSSATSGYTGELFF. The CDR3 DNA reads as TGTGCCAGCAGCTCTGCGACTAGCGGATACACCGGGGAGCTGTTTTTT.

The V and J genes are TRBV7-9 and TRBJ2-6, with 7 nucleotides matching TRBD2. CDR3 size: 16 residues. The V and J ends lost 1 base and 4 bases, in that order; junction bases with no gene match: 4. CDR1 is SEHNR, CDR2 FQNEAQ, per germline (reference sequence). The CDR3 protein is CASSLGLAYGANVLTF. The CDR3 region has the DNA TGTGCCAGCAGCTTAGGACTAGCTTACGGGGCCAACGTCCTGACTTTC. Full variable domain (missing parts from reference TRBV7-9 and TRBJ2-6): DTGVSQNPRHKITKRGQNVTFRCDPISEHNRLYWYRQTLGQGPEFLTYFQNEAQLEKSRLLSDRFSAERPKGSFSTLEIQRTEQGDSAMYLCASSLGLAYGANVLTFGAGSRLTVL.

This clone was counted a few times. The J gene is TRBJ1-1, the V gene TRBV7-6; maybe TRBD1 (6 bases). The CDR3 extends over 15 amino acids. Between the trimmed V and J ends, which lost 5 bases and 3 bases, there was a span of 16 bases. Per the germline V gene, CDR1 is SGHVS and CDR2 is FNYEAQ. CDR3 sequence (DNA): TGTGCCAGCAGCCGGACAGCTGGAAGTGACACTGAAGCTTTCTTT. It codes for CASSRTAGSDTEAFF.

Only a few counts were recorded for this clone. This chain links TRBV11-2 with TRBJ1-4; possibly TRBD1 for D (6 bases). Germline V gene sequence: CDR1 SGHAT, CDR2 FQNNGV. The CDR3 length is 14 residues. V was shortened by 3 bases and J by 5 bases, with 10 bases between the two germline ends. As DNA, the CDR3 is TGTGCCAGCAGCTTCGTAGGACAGAATGAAAAACTGTTTTTT. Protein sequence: CASSFVGQNEKLFF.

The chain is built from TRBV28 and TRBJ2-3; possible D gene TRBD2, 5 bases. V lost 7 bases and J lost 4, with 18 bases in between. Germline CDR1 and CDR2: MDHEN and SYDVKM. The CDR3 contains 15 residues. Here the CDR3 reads CASTIASSFPDTQYF. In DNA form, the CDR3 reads TGTGCCAGCACCATCGCGTCTAGCTTCCCAGATACGCAGTATTTT.

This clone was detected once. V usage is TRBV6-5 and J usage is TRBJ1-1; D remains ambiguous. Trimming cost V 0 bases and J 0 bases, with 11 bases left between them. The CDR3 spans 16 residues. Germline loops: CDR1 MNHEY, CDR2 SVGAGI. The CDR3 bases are TGTGCCAGCAGTTACTCAGGCGGGTGGATGAACACTGAAGCTTTCTTT. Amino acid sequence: CASSYSGGWMNTEAFF.

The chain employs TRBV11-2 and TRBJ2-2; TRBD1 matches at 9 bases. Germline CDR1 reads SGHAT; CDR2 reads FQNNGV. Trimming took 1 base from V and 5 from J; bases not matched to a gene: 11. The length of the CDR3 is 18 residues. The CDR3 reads CASSLGPGQGWVTGELFF. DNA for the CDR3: TGTGCCAGCAGCTTAGGTCCGGGACAGGGTTGGGTGACCGGGGAGCTGTTTTTT. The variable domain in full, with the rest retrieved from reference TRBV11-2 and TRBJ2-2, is EAGVAQSPRYKIIEKRQSVAFWCNPISGHATLYWYQQILGQGPKLLIQFQNNGVVDDSQLPKDRFSAERLKGVDSTLKIQPAKLEDSAVYLCASSLGPGQGWVTGELFFGEGSRLTVL.

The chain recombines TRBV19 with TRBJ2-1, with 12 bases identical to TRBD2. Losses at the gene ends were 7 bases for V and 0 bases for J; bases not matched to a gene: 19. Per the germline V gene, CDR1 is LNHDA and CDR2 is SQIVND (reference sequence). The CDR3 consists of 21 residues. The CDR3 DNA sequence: TGTGCCAGTACTGACGTGGGGCTAGCGGGGGGGTATTTGAGCTCCTACAATGAGCAGTTCTTC. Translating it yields CASTDVGLAGGYLSSYNEQFF.

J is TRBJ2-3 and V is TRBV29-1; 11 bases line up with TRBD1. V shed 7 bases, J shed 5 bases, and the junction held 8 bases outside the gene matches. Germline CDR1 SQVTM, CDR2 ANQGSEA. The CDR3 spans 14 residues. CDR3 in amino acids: CSAGTGGVLDTQYF. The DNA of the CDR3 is TGCAGCGCTGGGACAGGGGGGGTCTTAGATACGCAGTATTTT.

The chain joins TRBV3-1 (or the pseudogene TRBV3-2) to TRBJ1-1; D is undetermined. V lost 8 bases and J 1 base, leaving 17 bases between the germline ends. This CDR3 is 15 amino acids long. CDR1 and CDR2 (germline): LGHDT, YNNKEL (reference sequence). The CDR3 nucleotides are TGTGCCAGCCGCCCTCGAGCAGCGGGGAACACTGAAGCTTTCTTT. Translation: CASRPRAAGNTEAFF.

The CDR3 DNA reads TGTGCCAGCAGCCTCAGGGAAGGCCCATCCTACAATGAGCAGTTCTTC. It specifies CASSLREGPSYNEQFF. The J gene is TRBJ2-1, the V gene TRBV3-1 (or the pseudogene TRBV3-2); D is possibly TRBD1 (5 bases). Per the germline V gene, CDR1 is LGHDT and CDR2 is YNNKEL (reference sequence). Trimming took off 4 bases at V and 1 base at J, with 14 bases between the two ends. This CDR3 is 16 amino acids long.

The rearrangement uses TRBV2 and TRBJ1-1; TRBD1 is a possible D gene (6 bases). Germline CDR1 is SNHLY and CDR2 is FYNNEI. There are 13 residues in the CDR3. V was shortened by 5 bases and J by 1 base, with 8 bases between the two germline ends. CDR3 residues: CASSTGWNTEAFF. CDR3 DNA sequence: TGTGCCAGCAGTACAGGGTGGAACACTGAAGCTTTCTTT.

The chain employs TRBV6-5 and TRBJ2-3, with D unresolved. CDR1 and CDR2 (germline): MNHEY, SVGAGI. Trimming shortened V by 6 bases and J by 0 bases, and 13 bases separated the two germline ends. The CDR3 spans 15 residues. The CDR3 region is CASSYDTDSTDTQYF. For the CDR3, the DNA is TGTGCCAGCAGCTACGACACAGATAGCACAGATACGCAGTATTTT.

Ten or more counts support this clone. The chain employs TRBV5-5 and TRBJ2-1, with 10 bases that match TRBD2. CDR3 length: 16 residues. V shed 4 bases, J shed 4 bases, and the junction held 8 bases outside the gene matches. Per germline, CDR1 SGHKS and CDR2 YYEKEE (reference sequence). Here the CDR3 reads CASSELAGSAYNEQFF. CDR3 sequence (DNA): TGTGCCAGCAGCGAACTAGCGGGATCGGCGTACAATGAGCAGTTCTTC.

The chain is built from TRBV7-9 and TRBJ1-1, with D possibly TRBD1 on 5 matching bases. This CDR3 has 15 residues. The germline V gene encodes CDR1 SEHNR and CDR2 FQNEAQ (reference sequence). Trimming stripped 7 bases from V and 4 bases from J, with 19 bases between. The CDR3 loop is CASIKVPSQGTEAFF. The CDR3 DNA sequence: TGTGCCAGCATCAAAGTACCTTCTCAGGGCACTGAAGCTTTCTTT.

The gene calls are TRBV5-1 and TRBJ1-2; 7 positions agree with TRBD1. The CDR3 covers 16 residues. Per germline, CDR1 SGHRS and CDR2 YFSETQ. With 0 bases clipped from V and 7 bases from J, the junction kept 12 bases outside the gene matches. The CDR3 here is CASSLVGDSERVGYTF. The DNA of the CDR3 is TGCGCCAGCAGCTTGGTGGGGGACAGCGAGCGAGTTGGCTACACCTTC.

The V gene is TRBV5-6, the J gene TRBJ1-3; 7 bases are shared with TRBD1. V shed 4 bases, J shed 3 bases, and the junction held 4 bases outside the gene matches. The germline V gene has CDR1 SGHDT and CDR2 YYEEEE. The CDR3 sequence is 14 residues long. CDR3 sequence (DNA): TGTGCCAGCAGCCTCAGGGGGTTTGGAAACACCATATATTTT. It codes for CASSLRGFGNTIYF.

The CDR3 DNA reads as TGTGCCAGCAGTTACAAGCGCGATTCCTACGAGCAGTACTTC. This translates into CASSYKRDSYEQYF. The V gene is TRBV6-5, the J gene TRBJ2-7; D not certain. The CDR3 loop spans 14 amino acids. Germline CDR1 MNHEY, CDR2 SVGAGI. Trimming shortened V by 2 bases and J by 1 base, and 9 bases separated the two germline ends.

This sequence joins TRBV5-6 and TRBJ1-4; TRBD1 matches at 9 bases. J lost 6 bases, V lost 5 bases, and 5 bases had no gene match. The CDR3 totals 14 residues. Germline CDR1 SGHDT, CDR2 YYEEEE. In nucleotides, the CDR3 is TGTGCCAGCAGTTGGGGGGACAGGGATGAAAAACTGTTTTTT. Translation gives CASSWGDRDEKLFF.

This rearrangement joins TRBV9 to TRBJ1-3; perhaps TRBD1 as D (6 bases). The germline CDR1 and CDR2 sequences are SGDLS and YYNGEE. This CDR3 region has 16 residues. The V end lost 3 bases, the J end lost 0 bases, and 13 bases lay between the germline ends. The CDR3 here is CASSDTGLSSGNTIYF. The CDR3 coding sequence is TGTGCCAGCAGCGATACAGGGCTTTCCTCTGGAAACACCATATATTTT. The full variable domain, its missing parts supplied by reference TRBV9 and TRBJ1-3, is DSGVTQTPKHLITATGQRVTLRCSPRSGDLSVYWYQQSLDQGLQFLIQYYNGEERAKGNILERFSAQQFPDLHSELNLSSLELGDSALYFCASSDTGLSSGNTIYFGEGSWLTVV.

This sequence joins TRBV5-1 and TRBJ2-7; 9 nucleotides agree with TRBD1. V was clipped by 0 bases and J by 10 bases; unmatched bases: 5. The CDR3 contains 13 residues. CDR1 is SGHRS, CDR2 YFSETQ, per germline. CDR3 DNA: TGCGCCAGCAGCTTGGATGGACAGGGGACTCAGTACTTC. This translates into CASSLDGQGTQYF.

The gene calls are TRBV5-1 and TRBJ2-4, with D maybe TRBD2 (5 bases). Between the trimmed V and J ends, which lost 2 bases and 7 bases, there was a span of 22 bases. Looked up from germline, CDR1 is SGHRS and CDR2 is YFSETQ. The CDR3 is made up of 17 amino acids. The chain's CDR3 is CASSLEGLGTRLNIQYF. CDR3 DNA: TGCGCCAGCAGCTTAGAGGGTTTGGGAACTCGGCTTAACATTCAGTACTTC.